This entry describes one T cell receptor (beta chain). These data originate in a study of cytomegalovirus exposure and HLA in healthy donors. Primers: 60 Vbeta forward and 13 Jbeta reverse. Repertoires were generated with immunoSEQ multiplex PCR, while TCRdb's copy carries only in-frame clones and drops some. Among some 200,000 clones listed, just under 70% were seen once. The CDR3 consists of 13 residues. Germline V gene data show CDR1 as SGHDN and CDR2 as FVKESK. With 4 bases removed from V and 5 bases from J, the gap between germline ends came to 9 bases. The J gene is TRBJ2-1, the V gene TRBV14; weak D call: TRBD2 (5 bases). The specimen was PBMCs. The sequence derives from a man aged 40-49 years in good health and CMV-seropositive. The CDR3 loop reads CASSPRLNNEQFF. The CDR3 bases are TGTGCCAGCAGCCCCAGACTAAACAATGAGCAGTTCTTC.